This T cell receptor (beta chain) comes out of a study of T cell repertoires in cytomegalovirus infection. At the level of the study: Signatures in public TCR beta sequences pointed to both CMV infection and matching HLA type.

This clonotype was counted ten times or more. The antigen is undetermined. Per the germline V gene, CDR1 is SGHTA and CDR2 is FQGNSA. The CDR3 sequence is 15 residues long. V was shortened by 2 bases and J by 8 bases, with 13 bases between the two germline ends. Study results and limitations: HLA-C-restricted CMV-specific TCR beta clonotypes were dominant in the ex vivo response. CMV carriers with the relevant HLA were identified by cumulative public TCR beta family frequency.

Using its own MiXCR run on the reads, TCRdb lists one record per CDR3 protein. The repertoire includes about 150,000 distinct CDR3 sequences, 20% to 25% of them detected once, and 11% sits in the top ten. The chain recombines TRBV7-2 with TRBJ1-6; D might be TRBD1 (5 bases). The source of this sequence is a human donor in good health (CMV status not recorded). Some clones in this sample may be carry-over from other donors' samples. Sequencing was performed on PBMCs. CDR3 nucleotide sequence: TGTGCCAGCAGCTTACATTGGGGGGGAGATTCACCCCTCCACTTT. Amino acid sequence: CASSLHWGGDSPLHF.